The source of this T cell receptor beta chain is a study of T cell clonality in common variable immunodeficiency. This clone was seen repeatedly, ten times or more. Its antigen is not identified. This table comes from immunoSEQ multiplex PCR, and its TCRdb copy is limited to in-frame clones, with some not included. The data list about 45,000 clones, none observed once; about 10% falls to the top ten. Overall study findings and caveats: Reportedly, TCR beta sequences from common variable immunodeficiency showed fewer deletions and N-nucleotide insertions. Repertoire-complication correlations in CVID were limited by patient heterogeneity.

This TCR was recovered from a person aged 18 to 70 in good health. The sample was peripheral blood mononuclear cells.

This CDR3 reads CATQDRDYGYTF. CDR3 DNA, as far as it was read: TGTGCCACCCAGGACAGGGACTATGGC. The V gene is TRBV28, the J gene TRBJ1-2; 8 bases are a match to TRBD1. The read gets to within 3 residues of the CDR3 end, and the germline J gene fills in the rest. CDR1 and CDR2 (germline): MDHEN, SYDVKM. Unmatched junction bases numbered 4, after V lost 10 bases and J lost 3 bases. This CDR3 has 12 amino acids.